Given below is one TCR beta chain in context. As yet, its antigen is unknown. The TCR beta cDNA libraries contained unique molecular identifiers. TCRdb re-called the PCR reads with MiXCR, one entry per CDR3 protein. Of about 800,000 distinct CDR3 sequences in the sample, about 32% were seen once. This entry belongs to a study of post-analysis software for immune sequencing data. Study information: The patients showed relapsing-remitting, secondary progressive and progressive-relapsing multiple sclerosis courses.

Study-wide results and limits: Controls showed lower frequencies than patients for roughly five TRBV segments, and TRBV5-6, TRBV5-1 and TRBV20-1 were among these. Normalized Chao1 diversity was significantly lower in multiple sclerosis patients than in controls.

This CDR3 is built from 14 residues. The J segment lost 1 base and the V segment lost 6 bases, leaving 2 bases of the junction unmatched. The source is a girl aged 10-17 years with multiple sclerosis. This chain joins TRBV12-3 or TRBV12-4 and TRBJ2-1; 8 positions match TRBD1. The sample consisted of blood. The CDR3 loop reads CASRQGASYNEQFF. Here the CDR3 DNA reads TGTGCCAGCAGGCAGGGGGCGTCCTACAATGAGCAGTTCTTC.